This record covers a single TCR beta chain. The data stem from a study of blood T cell repertoires in COVID-19. About the study: The United States, Italy and Spain were the sources of the acute and convalescent COVID-19 samples.

Source study methods: Researchers report that nucleated cell counts were estimated from reference gene primer amplification. The data were produced by immunoSEQ multiplex PCR, yet TCRdb's version contains in-frame clones alone and is incomplete. The V and J calls and clone size come from that table; D and trimming were worked out from the DNA. The data hold over 250,000 clones, with almost 85% observed a single time. V lost 5 bases and J 1 base, leaving 8 bases between the germline ends. The CDR3 loop spans 13 amino acids. Germline-derived CDR1 and CDR2 are SGHAT and FQNNGV. The V gene is TRBV11-2, the J gene TRBJ1-1; the D gene is possibly TRBD1 (5 bases). The source material was peripheral blood. The TCR sequence derives from a man in his fifties or sixties with active or convalescent COVID-19. CDR3 sequence reads: CASSPGQNTEAFF. CDR3 coding DNA: TGTGCCAGCAGCCCCGGACAGAACACTGAAGCTTTCTTT.